The rows below give T cell receptor beta chains drawn from one sample of a study of human T cells and chemical hapten exposure. TCRdb re-called the RACE reads with MiXCR, one entry per CDR3 protein. Here the sample spans a few hundred thousand distinct CDR3 sequences, approximately 4.4% being singletons. The material was whole blood, obtained in connection with sensitization to the hapten diphenylcyclopropenone (DPC). These receptors came from a woman aged 45-59 years with alopecia areata. Some clones in this sample may be carry-over from other donors' samples. The CDR3 runs from the conserved cysteine through the conserved F or W. D genes are given only for firm matches. The listing skips clone size in some rows; elsewhere it reads once, few, many or a size class.

TRBJ2-5,TRBD1,many,TRBV24-1,TGTGCCACCAGTGGGATTGACAGGGGGGTTCAAGAGACCCAGTACTTC,CATSGIDRGVQETQYF
TRBJ1-5,NA,many,TRBV3-1,TGTGCCAGCAGCCGGTCCTTTCTTCAGCCCCAGCATTTT,CASSRSFLQPQHF
TRBJ2-3,TRBD2,many,TRBV20-1,TGCAGTGCTAGGGTCCAAGGACTAGCGGGGGGGACAGATACGCAGTATTTT,CSARVQGLAGGTDTQYF
TRBJ2-7,TRBD2,NA,TRBV6-2/TRBV6-3,TGTGCCAGCACCTTGAGCGGGAGGATGAGCTCCTACGAGCAGTACTTC,CASTLSGRMSSYEQYF
TRBJ1-1,NA,many,TRBV3-1,TGTGCCAGCAGCCAACAGAGTGAAGCTTTCTTT,CASSQQSEAFF
TRBJ2-5,TRBD2,few,TRBV9,TGTGCCAGCAGCGTAGGGGTAGCGGGGTTCCAAGAGACCCAGTACTTC,CASSVGVAGFQETQYF
TRBJ1-1,TRBD1,NA,TRBV14,TGTGCCAGCAGCCAGAGGACAGGTTTCATGAACACTGAAGCTTTCTTT,CASSQRTGFMNTEAFF
TRBJ1-2,NA,few,TRBV12-3/TRBV12-4,TGTGCCAGCAGTTTACAGGGAATTGGGGGCTACACCTTC,CASSLQGIGGYTF
TRBJ2-1,TRBD2,NA,TRBV12-3/TRBV12-4,TGTGCCAGCGTTCAAGGGACTAGCCCTTACAATGAGCAGTTCTTC,CASVQGTSPYNEQFF
TRBJ2-3,NA,NA,TRBV7-9,TGTGCCAGCAGCTTAGGCACAGCCAACACAGATACGCAGTATTTT,CASSLGTANTDTQYF
TRBJ1-2,NA,NA,TRBV6-6,TGTGCCAGCCGAAAGTTTGAGGGGGGCTACACCTTC,CASRKFEGGYTF
TRBJ2-5,TRBD2,many,TRBV7-8,TGTGCCAGCAGCTTAGTCCTAGCGGATATCCAAGAGACCCAGTACTTC,CASSLVLADIQETQYF
TRBJ1-4,NA,NA,TRBV5-6,TGTGCCAGCAGCTCTGGGCCCTCAACTAATGAAAAACTGTTTTTT,CASSSGPSTNEKLFF
TRBJ2-4,NA,NA,TRBV4-2,TGTGCCAGCAGCCAAGGGGGTTTTTTGGGTCAAGACATTCAGTACTTC,CASSQGGFLGQDIQYF
TRBJ1-3,NA,many,TRBV27,TGTGCCAGCAGTCCCGAGAGAGGAAACACCATATATTTT,CASSPERGNTIYF
TRBJ1-1,NA,NA,TRBV9,TGTGCCAGCAGCGTAGGGGGGGCAGGCGTTGAGGCTTTCTTT,CASSVGGAGVEAFF
TRBJ2-7,NA,NA,TRBV12-5,TGTGCTAGTGGTTTGCGGGGGTTCCCCTCCGAGCAGTACTTC,CASGLRGFPSEQYF
TRBJ2-1,TRBD2,many,TRBV3-1,TGTGCCAGCAGCCAAGTTGCTAGCGGTTCGGGTGAGCAGTTCTTC,CASSQVASGSGEQFF
TRBJ2-7,TRBD1,NA,TRBV5-1,TGCGCCAGCAGCTTGGGGGACAGGCGATTAGAGCAGTACTTC,CASSLGDRRLEQYF
TRBJ2-7,TRBD2,few,TRBV7-2,TGTGCCAGCAGCCTAGCGGGAGCGGGATACGAGCAGTACTTC,CASSLAGAGYEQYF
TRBJ2-3,NA,few,TRBV20-1,TGCAGTGCTAGTACCGGCCAATTGGGTACGCAGTATTTT,CSASTGQLGTQYF
TRBJ2-3,NA,many,TRBV11-2,TGTGCCAGCAGCCGACTACCTACCTCAGATACGCAGTATTTT,CASSRLPTSDTQYF
TRBJ2-7,TRBD2,few,TRBV20-1,TGCAGTGCTAGAGATTTTGCGGGAGTGACCTACGAGCAGTACTTC,CSARDFAGVTYEQYF
TRBJ1-1,NA,many,TRBV5-4,TGTGCCAGCAGTCCCGAGGGGTATCTAACTGAAGCTTTCTTT,CASSPEGYLTEAFF
TRBJ2-3,NA,many,TRBV5-1,TGCGCCAGCAAATCGGATCTACAGACAGATACGCAGTATTTT,CASKSDLQTDTQYF
TRBJ2-2,TRBD2,NA,TRBV11-2,TGTGCCAGCAGCGTACGAGCGGGAGTCTTACCCGGGGAGCTGTTTTTT,CASSVRAGVLPGELFF
TRBJ2-7,NA,many,TRBV18,TGTGCCAGCTCACCGACAGGGACTAGCGAGCAGTACTTC,CASSPTGTSEQYF